This T cell receptor (beta chain) comes out of a study of blood T cell repertoires in COVID-19. Study at large: Sources were T cells, B-cell-depleted T cells, or PBMCs; the material itself was cDNA or gDNA.

Under the authors' procedure: Scientists estimated how many nucleated cells there were by amplifying reference gene primers. Profiled with immunoSEQ multiplex PCR; TCRdb holds only in-frame clones, not every one. The DNA gave D and trimming, while V, J and clone size come from that table. The sample carries about 130,000 clones, 90% recorded once. The CDR3 has 13 amino acids. The junction had 16 bases not matched to a gene; V was cut back by 8 bases and J by 12 bases. Specimen: peripheral blood. The gene calls are TRBV12-3 or TRBV12-4 and TRBJ2-7, with 7 bases aligning to TRBD1. This sequence originates from a man aged 55 to 70 with COVID-19, enrolled during active disease. The CDR3 DNA reads TGTGCCAGCCCTCCGACAGGGCCCCCCACCGGGTACTTC. Its protein product is CASPPTGPPTGYF.